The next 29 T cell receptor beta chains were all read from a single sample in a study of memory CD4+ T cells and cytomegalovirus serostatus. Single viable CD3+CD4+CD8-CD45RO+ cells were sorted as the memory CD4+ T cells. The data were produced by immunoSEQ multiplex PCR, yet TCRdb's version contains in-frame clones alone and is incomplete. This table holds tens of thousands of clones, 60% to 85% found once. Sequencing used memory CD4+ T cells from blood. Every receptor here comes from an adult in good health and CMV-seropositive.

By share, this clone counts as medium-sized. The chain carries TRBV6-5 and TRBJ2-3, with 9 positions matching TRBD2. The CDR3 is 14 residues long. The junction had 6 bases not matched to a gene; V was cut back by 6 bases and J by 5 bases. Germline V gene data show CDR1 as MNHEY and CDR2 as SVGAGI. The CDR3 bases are TGTGCCAGCAGCCTGGGACTAGCAGGAGATACGCAGTATTTT. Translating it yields CASSLGLAGDTQYF.

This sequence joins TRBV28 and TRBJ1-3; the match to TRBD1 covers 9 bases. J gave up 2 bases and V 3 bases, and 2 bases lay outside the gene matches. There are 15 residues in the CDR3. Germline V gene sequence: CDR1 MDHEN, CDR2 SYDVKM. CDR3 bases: TGTGCCAGCAGTTTTAACAGGGGGCCTGGAAACACCATATATTTT. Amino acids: CASSFNRGPGNTIYF.

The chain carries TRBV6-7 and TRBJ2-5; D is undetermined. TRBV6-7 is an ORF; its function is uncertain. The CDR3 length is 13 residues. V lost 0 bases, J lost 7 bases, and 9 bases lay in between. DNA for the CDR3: TGTGCCAGCAGTTACTCTTGGATGAGGACCCAGTACTTC. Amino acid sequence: CASSYSWMRTQYF.

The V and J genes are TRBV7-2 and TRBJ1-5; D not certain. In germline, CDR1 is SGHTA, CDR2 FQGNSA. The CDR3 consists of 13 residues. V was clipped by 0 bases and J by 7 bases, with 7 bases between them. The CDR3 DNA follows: TGTGCCAGCAGCTTAGCGCGGGAACAGCCCCAGCATTTT. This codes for CASSLAREQPQHF.

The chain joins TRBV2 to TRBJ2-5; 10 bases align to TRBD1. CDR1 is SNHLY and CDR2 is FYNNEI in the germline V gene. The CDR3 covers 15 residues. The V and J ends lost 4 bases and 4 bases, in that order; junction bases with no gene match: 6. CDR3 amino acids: CASSAETGGGETQYF. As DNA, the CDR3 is TGTGCCAGCAGTGCTGAGACAGGGGGCGGAGAGACCCAGTACTTC.

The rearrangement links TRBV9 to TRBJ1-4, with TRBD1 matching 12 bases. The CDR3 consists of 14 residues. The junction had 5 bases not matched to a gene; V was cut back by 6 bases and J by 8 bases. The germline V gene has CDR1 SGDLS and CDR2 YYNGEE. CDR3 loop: CASTEGTGGEKLFF. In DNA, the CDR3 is TGTGCCAGCACCGAAGGGACAGGGGGCGAAAAACTGTTTTTT.

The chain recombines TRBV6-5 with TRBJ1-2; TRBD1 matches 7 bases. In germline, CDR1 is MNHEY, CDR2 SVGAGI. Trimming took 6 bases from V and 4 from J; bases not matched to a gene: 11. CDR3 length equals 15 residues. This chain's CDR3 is CASRPQTGNGYGYTF. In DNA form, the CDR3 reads TGTGCCAGCAGACCCCAGACAGGGAACGGCTATGGCTACACCTTC.

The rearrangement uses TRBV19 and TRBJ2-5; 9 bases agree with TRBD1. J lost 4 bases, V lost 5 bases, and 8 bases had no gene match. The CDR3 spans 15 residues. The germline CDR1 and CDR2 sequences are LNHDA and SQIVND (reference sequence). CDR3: CASSALGQGIETQYF. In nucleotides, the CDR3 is TGTGCCAGTAGTGCCCTGGGACAGGGAATAGAGACCCAGTACTTC.

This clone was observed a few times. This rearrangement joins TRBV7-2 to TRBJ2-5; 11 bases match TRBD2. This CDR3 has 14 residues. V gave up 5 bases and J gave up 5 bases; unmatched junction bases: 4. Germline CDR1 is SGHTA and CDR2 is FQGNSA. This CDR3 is CASSPASGRETQYF. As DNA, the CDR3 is TGTGCCAGCAGCCCCGCTAGCGGGAGGGAGACCCAGTACTTC.

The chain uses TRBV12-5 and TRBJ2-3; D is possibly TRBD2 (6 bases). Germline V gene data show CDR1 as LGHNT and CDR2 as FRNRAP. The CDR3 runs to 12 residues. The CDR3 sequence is CASTSSADTQYF. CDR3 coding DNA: TGTGCGTCGACTAGTTCGGCAGATACGCAGTATTTT. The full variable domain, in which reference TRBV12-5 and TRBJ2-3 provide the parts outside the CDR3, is DARVTQTPRHKVTEMGQEVTMRCQPILGHNTVFWYRQTMMQGLELLAYFRNRAPLDDSGMPKDRFSAEMPDATLATLKIQPSEPRDSAVYFCASTSSADTQYFGPGTRLTVL.

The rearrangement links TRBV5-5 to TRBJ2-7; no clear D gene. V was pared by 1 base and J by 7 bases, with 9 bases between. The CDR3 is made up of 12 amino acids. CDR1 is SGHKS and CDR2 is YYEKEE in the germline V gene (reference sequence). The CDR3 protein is CASSLTHREQYF. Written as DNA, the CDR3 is TGTGCCAGCAGCTTGACCCACCGGGAGCAGTACTTC.

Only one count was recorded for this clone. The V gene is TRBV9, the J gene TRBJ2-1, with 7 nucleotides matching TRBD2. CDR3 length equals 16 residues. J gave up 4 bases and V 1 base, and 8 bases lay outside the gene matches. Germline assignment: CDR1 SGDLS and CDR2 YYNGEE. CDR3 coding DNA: TGTGCCAGCAGCGTACGAGGGAGCGGGGCTTACAATGAGCAGTTCTTC. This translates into CASSVRGSGAYNEQFF.

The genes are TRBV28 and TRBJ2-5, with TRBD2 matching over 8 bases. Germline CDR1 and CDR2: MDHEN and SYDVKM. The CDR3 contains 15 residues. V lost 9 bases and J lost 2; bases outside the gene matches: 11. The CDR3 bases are TGTGCCAGTGCAGACCAGCGGGGGAAGCAAGAGACCCAGTACTTC. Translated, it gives CASADQRGKQETQYF.

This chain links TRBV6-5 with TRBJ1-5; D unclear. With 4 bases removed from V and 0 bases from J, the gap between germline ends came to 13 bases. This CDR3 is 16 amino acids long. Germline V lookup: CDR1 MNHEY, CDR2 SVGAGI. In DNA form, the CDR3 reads TGTGCCAGCAGTTTGGGGATGGGCATTAGCAATCAGCCCCAGCATTTT. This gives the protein CASSLGMGISNQPQHF.

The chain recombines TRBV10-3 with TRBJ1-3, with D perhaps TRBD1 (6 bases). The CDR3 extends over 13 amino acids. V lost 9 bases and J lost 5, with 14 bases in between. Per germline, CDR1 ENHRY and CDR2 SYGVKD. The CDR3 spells CAIYRASRNTIYF. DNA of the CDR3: TGTGCCATTTACAGGGCCTCCCGAAACACCATATATTTT.

Here the CDR3 DNA reads TGTGCCAGCAGCTTAGCGGGCGGGGAGCTGTTTTTT. Encoded protein: CASSLAGGELFF. The V gene is TRBV11-2, the J gene TRBJ2-2; D remains unclear. CDR1 and CDR2 (germline): SGHAT, FQNNGV. V was trimmed by 1 base and J by 7 bases, leaving 4 bases between them. The CDR3 is 12 residues long.

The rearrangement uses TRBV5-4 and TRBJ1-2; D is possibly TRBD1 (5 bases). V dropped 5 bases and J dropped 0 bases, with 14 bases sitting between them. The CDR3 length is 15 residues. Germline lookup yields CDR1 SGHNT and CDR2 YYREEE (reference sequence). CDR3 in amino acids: CASRVQGGSNYGYTF. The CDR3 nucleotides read TGTGCCAGCAGGGTTCAGGGAGGATCTAACTATGGCTACACCTTC.

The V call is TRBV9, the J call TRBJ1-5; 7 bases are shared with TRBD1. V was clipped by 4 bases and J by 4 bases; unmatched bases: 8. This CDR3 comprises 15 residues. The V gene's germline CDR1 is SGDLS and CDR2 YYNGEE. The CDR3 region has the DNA TGTGCCAGCAGCCCCTTAGGACAGGAAAATCAGCCCCAGCATTTT. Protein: CASSPLGQENQPQHF.

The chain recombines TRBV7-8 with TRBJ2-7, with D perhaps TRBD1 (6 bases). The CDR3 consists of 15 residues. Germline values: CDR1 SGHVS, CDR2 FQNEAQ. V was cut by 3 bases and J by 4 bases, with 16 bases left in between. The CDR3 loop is CASSFRRDKLYEQYF. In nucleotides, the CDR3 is TGTGCCAGCAGCTTCCGACGGGACAAACTTTACGAGCAGTACTTC.

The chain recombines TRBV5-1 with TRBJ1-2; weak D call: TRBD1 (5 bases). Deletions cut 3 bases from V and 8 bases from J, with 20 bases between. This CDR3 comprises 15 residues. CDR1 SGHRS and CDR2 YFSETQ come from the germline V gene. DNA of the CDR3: TGCGCCAGCAGCTCGGAAATCGGGACTCCTGGAGGCTACACCTTC. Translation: CASSSEIGTPGGYTF.

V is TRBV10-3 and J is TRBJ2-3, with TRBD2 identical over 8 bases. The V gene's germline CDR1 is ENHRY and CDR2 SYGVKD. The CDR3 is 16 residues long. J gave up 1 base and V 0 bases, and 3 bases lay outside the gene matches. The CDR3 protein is CAISESGAGGTDTQYF. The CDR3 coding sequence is TGTGCCATCAGTGAGTCAGGAGCGGGGGGCACAGATACGCAGTATTTT.

Here the CDR3 reads CASSAQTGYGYTF. The CDR3 DNA reads as TGTGCCAGCAGCGCCCAGACAGGATATGGCTACACCTTC. The chain is built from TRBV7-3 and TRBJ1-2, with D perhaps TRBD1 (6 bases). Germline V gene data show CDR1 as SGHTA and CDR2 as FQGTGA. V lost 5 bases and J 5 bases, leaving 12 bases between the germline ends. The length of the CDR3 is 13 residues.

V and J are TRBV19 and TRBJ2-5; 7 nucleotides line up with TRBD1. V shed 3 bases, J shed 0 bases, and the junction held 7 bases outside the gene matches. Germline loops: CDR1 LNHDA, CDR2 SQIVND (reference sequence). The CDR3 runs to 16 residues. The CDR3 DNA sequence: TGTGCCAGTAGTATGGGGACAGCCGTATACCAAGAGACCCAGTACTTC. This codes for CASSMGTAVYQETQYF.

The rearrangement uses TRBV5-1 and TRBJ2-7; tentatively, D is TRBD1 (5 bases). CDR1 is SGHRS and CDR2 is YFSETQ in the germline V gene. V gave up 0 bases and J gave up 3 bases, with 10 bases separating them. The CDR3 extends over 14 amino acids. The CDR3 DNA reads TGCGCCAGCAGCTTGGATGACAGTTACTACGAGCAGTACTTC. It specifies CASSLDDSYYEQYF.

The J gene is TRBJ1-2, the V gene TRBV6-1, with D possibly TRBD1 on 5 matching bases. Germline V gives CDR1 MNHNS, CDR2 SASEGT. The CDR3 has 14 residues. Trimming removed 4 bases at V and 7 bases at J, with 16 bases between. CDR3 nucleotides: TGTGCCAGCAGTGTAACAGGCCAGGGAGGTGGCTACACCTTC. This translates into CASSVTGQGGGYTF.

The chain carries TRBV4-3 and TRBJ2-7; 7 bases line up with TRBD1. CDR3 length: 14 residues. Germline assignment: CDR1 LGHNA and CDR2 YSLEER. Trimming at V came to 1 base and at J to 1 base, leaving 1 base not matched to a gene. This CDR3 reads CASSQGGQSYEQYF. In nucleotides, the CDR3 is TGCGCCAGCAGCCAAGGGGGACAGTCCTACGAGCAGTACTTC.

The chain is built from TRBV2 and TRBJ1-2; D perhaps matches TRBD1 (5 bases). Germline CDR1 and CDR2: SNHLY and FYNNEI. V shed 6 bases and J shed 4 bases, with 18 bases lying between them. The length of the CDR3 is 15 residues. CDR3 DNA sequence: TGTGCCAGCAGAGCCGGGACGCTAGACGGCTATGGCTACACCTTC. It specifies CASRAGTLDGYGYTF.

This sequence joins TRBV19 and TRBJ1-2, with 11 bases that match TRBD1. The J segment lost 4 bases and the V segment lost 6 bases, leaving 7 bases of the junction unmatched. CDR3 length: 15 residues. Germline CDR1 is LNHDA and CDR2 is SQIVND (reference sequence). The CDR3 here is CASSDPGQGAYGYTF. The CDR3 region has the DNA TGTGCCAGTAGCGACCCTGGACAGGGGGCCTATGGCTACACCTTC.

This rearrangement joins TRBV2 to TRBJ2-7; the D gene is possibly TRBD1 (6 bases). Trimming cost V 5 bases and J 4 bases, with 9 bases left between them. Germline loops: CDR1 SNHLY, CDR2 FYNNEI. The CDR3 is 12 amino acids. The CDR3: CASSWTDYEQYF. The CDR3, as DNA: TGTGCCAGCAGTTGGACAGATTACGAGCAGTACTTC.